The 19 T cell receptor beta chains below all came from one sample that was sequenced in a study of beta chain features in type 1 diabetes. The entirety of the isolated RNA underwent reverse transcription, so expressed TCRB transcripts were sequenced. Profiling relied on immunoSEQ multiplex PCR, and the TCRdb table lists in-frame clones only, not all of them. The sample has approximately 300,000 clones; 11% are singletons. Sequencing was performed on naive CD4+ T cells from blood. These TCRs come from a woman aged 25 to 39 in good health.

This clone was recorded a few times. The chain employs TRBV4-2 and TRBJ2-7, with a possible D match to TRBD2 (6 bases). V shed 0 bases and J shed 3 bases, with 15 bases lying between them. The CDR3 sequence is 16 residues long. Germline V lookup: CDR1 LGHNA, CDR2 YNFKEQ. CDR3 DNA sequence: TGTGCCAGCAGCCAAGATTGGGCCGGGAGCTACTACGAGCAGTACTTC. It codes for CASSQDWAGSYYEQYF.

The sample holds a few counts of this clone. The rearrangement links TRBV30 to TRBJ2-7; D gene ambiguous. CDR1 and CDR2 from the germline V gene are GTSNPN and SVGIG (reference sequence). CDR3 length: 13 residues. V lost 0 bases, J lost 7 bases, and 13 bases lay in between. The CDR3, as DNA: TGTGCCTGGAGTGTCGCCTCTACTCTTGAGCAGTACTTC. Its translation is CAWSVASTLEQYF.

The rearrangement uses TRBV7-3 and TRBJ2-3; 7 nucleotides line up with TRBD2. CDR3 length: 15 amino acids. Germline V gene lookup returns CDR1 SGHTA and CDR2 FQGTGA. Unmatched junction bases numbered 5, after V lost 5 bases and J lost 0 bases. CDR3: CASSLLATSTDTQYF. The CDR3 DNA follows: TGTGCCAGCAGCCTACTAGCGACAAGCACAGATACGCAGTATTTT.

The rearrangement links TRBV27 to TRBJ2-7; 10 nucleotides agree with TRBD1. The trim removed 6 bases at V and 6 bases at J, leaving 11 bases unmatched. CDR3 length equals 15 residues. Germline V gene sequence: CDR1 MNHEY, CDR2 SMNVEV (reference sequence). In nucleotides, the CDR3 is TGTGCCAGCAGGACAGGGGGCGCAGGGGCTCGCGAGCAGTACTTC. Residues: CASRTGGAGAREQYF.

The chain uses TRBV28 and TRBJ1-5, with D tentatively TRBD1 (5 bases). This CDR3 comprises 18 residues. Germline CDR1 reads MDHEN; CDR2 reads SYDVKM. V gave up 1 base and J gave up 1 base, with 17 bases separating them. Written as DNA, the CDR3 is TGTGCCAGCAGTTTATCCCCACGGGGGATTGGCAGCAATCAGCCCCAGCATTTT. Its translation is CASSLSPRGIGSNQPQHF.

This clone turned up a few times. The chain couples TRBV6-5 to TRBJ1-5, with D perhaps matching TRBD1 (6 bases). This CDR3 contains 13 residues. Germline V gene sequence: CDR1 MNHEY, CDR2 SVGAGI. V gave up 8 bases and J gave up 3 bases, with 11 bases separating them. CDR3 in DNA: TGTGCCAGCGGGGGCATTTCCAATCAGCCCCAGCATTTT. Its translation is CASGGISNQPQHF.

V gene TRBV7-9 combines with J gene TRBJ2-1, with D possibly TRBD1 on 5 matching bases. The CDR3 contains 14 residues. Trimming pared 1 base from V and 7 bases from J, leaving 11 bases between. CDR1 and CDR2 (germline): SEHNR, FQNEAQ (reference sequence). CDR3 nucleotides: TGTGCCAGCAGCTTAGGAGGCAGGGCTAATGAGCAGTTCTTC. Encoded protein: CASSLGGRANEQFF.

The V gene is TRBV29-1, the J gene TRBJ1-1, with D possibly TRBD1 on 6 matching bases. V was shortened by 7 bases and J by 1 base, with 19 bases between the two germline ends. The CDR3 covers 15 residues. Germline V lookup: CDR1 SQVTM, CDR2 ANQGSEA. CDR3 DNA sequence: TGCAGCGCTAATTCGCGGGGGCTTAAGAACACTGAAGCTTTCTTT. This codes for CSANSRGLKNTEAFF.

The chain employs TRBV28 and TRBJ1-2; 8 bases are a match to TRBD1. Germline assignment: CDR1 MDHEN and CDR2 SYDVKM. The ends lost 6 bases at V and 10 bases at J; junction bases unmatched: 10. The CDR3 length is 13 residues. The CDR3, as DNA: TGTGCCAGCAGGCCGGACAGGGAAAGGCCCTACACCTTC. This codes for CASRPDRERPYTF.

This clone was observed many times. The chain recombines TRBV7-9 with TRBJ2-5; TRBD1 is a possible D gene (6 bases). The V gene lost 5 bases and the J gene lost 5 bases, with 18 bases spanning the gap. In germline, CDR1 is SEHNR, CDR2 FQNEAQ (reference sequence). The CDR3 is made up of 15 amino acids. DNA for the CDR3: TGTGCCAGCAGCCCCCGTAGACAGGACGGGGAGACCCAGTACTTC. Translated, it gives CASSPRRQDGETQYF.

This clone appeared a few times. V is TRBV28 and J is TRBJ2-5; 9 bases match TRBD2. This CDR3 is 16 amino acids long. Germline V gene sequence: CDR1 MDHEN, CDR2 SYDVKM. J gave up 4 bases and V 4 bases, and 10 bases lay outside the gene matches. CDR3 sequence: CASSSPSGRMGETQYF. As DNA, the CDR3 is TGTGCCAGCAGTTCCCCAAGCGGGAGGATGGGAGAGACCCAGTACTTC.

This clone was detected only a few times. This chain joins TRBV29-1 and TRBJ2-2; possible D gene TRBD1, 6 bases. The germline V gene encodes CDR1 SQVTM and CDR2 ANQGSEA. CDR3 size: 14 residues. V lost 5 bases and J 1 base, leaving 11 bases between the germline ends. CDR3 nucleotides: TGCAGCGTTTTGAAGGGGGTGAACACCGGGGAGCTGTTTTTT. Its translation is CSVLKGVNTGELFF.

The chain joins TRBV27 to TRBJ1-2; D call uncertain. This CDR3 contains 13 residues. With 7 bases removed from V and 2 bases from J, the gap between germline ends came to 11 bases. The germline V gene encodes CDR1 MNHEY and CDR2 SMNVEV (reference sequence). CDR3 sequence (DNA): TGTGCCAGCAAGCGGGAGGGAAACTATGGCTACACCTTC. Its translation: CASKREGNYGYTF.

This sequence joins TRBV10-3 and TRBJ1-2, with TRBD1 matching 8 bases. V lost 4 bases to trimming and J lost 6 bases; unmatched junction nucleotides: 10. Germline V lookup: CDR1 ENHRY, CDR2 SYGVKD. The CDR3 contains 15 residues. The CDR3 bases are TGTGCCATCAGTGCGGAAGACAGGGGATCGGATGGCTACACCTTC. It specifies CAISAEDRGSDGYTF.

This clone was seen more than once but under ten times. The same CDR3 is also encoded by other DNA sequences in this sample. This chain uses TRBV7-2 with TRBJ2-7, with 7 bases matching TRBD2. CDR1 SGHTA and CDR2 FQGNSA come from the germline V gene. The CDR3 is 14 residues long. The trim removed 0 bases at V and 3 bases at J, leaving 2 bases unmatched. CDR3 protein: CASSLAGGLYEQYF. As DNA, the CDR3 is TGTGCCAGCAGCTTAGCGGGAGGGCTCTACGAGCAGTACTTC.

The chain uses TRBV4-3 and TRBJ2-1; 10 bases match TRBD1. CDR1 is LGHNA, CDR2 YSLEER, per germline. The junction had 5 bases not matched to a gene; V was cut back by 0 bases and J by 6 bases. CDR3 length: 16 amino acids. The chain's CDR3 is CASSQDGTGASNEQFF. CDR3 in DNA: TGCGCCAGCAGCCAAGATGGGACAGGGGCCTCCAATGAGCAGTTCTTC.

This clone occurred a few times. V is TRBV7-6 and J is TRBJ2-1; 7 bases line up with TRBD2. This CDR3 has 12 amino acids. Germline values: CDR1 SGHVS, CDR2 FNYEAQ. Trimming cost V 5 bases and J 7 bases; bases outside gene matches: 2. In DNA, the CDR3 is TGTGCCAGCAGCCCCGGGGGGAATGAGCAGTTCTTC. Protein product: CASSPGGNEQFF.

The chain recombines TRBV7-2 with TRBJ2-7, with D perhaps TRBD2 (6 bases). The CDR3 has 14 residues. Germline values: CDR1 SGHTA, CDR2 FQGNSA. Trimming took off 0 bases at V and 7 bases at J, with 13 bases between the two ends. This CDR3 is CASSLAWQAGEQYF. The CDR3 nucleotides read TGTGCCAGCAGCTTAGCATGGCAAGCGGGTGAGCAGTACTTC.

This sequence joins TRBV29-1 and TRBJ2-5; D is ambiguous. Trimming removed 3 bases from V and 1 base from J, with 9 bases in between. The length of the CDR3 is 13 residues. Germline values: CDR1 SQVTM, CDR2 ANQGSEA. CDR3 DNA: TGCAGCGTTGATAAAGAACTCCAAGAGACCCAGTACTTC. It translates to CSVDKELQETQYF.